The rows below give T cell receptor beta chains drawn from one sample of a study of CD8 T cells in Susac syndrome. Using its own MiXCR run on the immunoSEQ multiplex PCR reads, TCRdb lists one record per CDR3 protein. The sample gives roughly 100,000 distinct CDR3 sequences, approximately 93% of which show up once; over 0.35% is in the top ten. Material: CD8+ T cells from PBMCs. The origin of the receptors is a human donor with Susac syndrome. The conserved cysteine and the conserved F or W are not part of the CDR3 here.

V gene	J gene	CDR3 protein
TRBV5-4	TRBJ2-5	ASSLRSGETQY
TRBV5-6	TRBJ2-7	ASSLGDSSYEQY
TRBV5-6	TRBJ2-5	ASSLAARQETQY
TRBV6-5	TRBJ2-5	ASNPGGLMGTQY
TRBV4-3	TRBJ2-7	ASSQERGSYEQY
TRBV20-1	TRBJ2-1	SARDLYNEQF
TRBV6-4	TRBJ2-2	ASSDSASGELF
TRBV5-4	TRBJ2-5	ASSLFERGGIDETQY
TRBV5-4	TRBJ2-7	ASSTGDTYYEQY
TRBV4-1	TRBJ1-1	ASSQGQDGVSITEAF
TRBV2	TRBJ2-5	ASRILGALETQY
TRBV27	TRBJ1-1	ASSRGHSPMNTEAF
TRBV3-1	TRBJ2-7	ASSPAEASRWEQY
TRBV14	TRBJ1-6	ASSQRTDLH
TRBV5-8	TRBJ2-2	ASGRANTGELF
TRBV14	TRBJ1-2	ASSQELMDGYT
TRBV4-1	TRBJ2-1	ASSLTDRAHNEQF
TRBV14	TRBJ2-1	ASSQEGYREEQF
TRBV9	TRBJ2-5	ASSTSGVQETQY
TRBV5-6	TRBJ2-7	ASSSGPGAISYEQY
TRBV29-1	TRBJ1-1	SVEGTAPAEAF
TRBV4-1	TRBJ1-1	ASDQGAGTEAF
TRBV25-1	TRBJ1-2	ASSDRDRDGYT
TRBV4-1	TRBJ1-2	ASSHRQGNYGYT
TRBV7-9	TRBJ2-7	ASSSDKFYEQY
TRBV13	TRBJ2-3	ASSPGPTDTQY
TRBV7-9	TRBJ2-7	ASTSGLYEQY
TRBV3-1	TRBJ2-1	ASSRPPAGDEQF
TRBV18	TRBJ2-1	ASSPQNEQF
TRBV6-2/TRBV6-3	TRBJ1-1	ASSHGLGTEAF
TRBV9	TRBJ2-2	ASSAEDRPTGELF
TRBV2	TRBJ2-5	ASPGRPGVYQETQY
TRBV9	TRBJ1-4	ASSAPGGNEKLF
TRBV24-1	TRBJ2-1	ATSDLSVDEQF
TRBV7-8	TRBJ2-3	ASSSSTSETDTQY
TRBV3-1	TRBJ2-3	ASSHGAAVSTDTQY
TRBV29-1	TRBJ2-3	SVVKVGTDTQY
TRBV6-2/TRBV6-3	TRBJ2-1	ASSPLAGGANEQF
TRBV19	TRBJ2-1	ATLGGNYGEQF
TRBV29-1	TRBJ1-2	SVVVAGDYGYT
TRBV20-1	TRBJ1-1	SARGGSGDTEAF
TRBV9	TRBJ2-5	ASSPAVQETQY
TRBV6-5	TRBJ2-5	ASSSGDRTYQETQY
TRBV19	TRBJ1-1	ASSIGKNTEAF
TRBV9	TRBJ2-7	ASSPRDRDYEQY
TRBV3-1	TRBJ2-4	ASSHRRGITKNIQY